The 32 T cell receptor beta chains below come from one sample, sequenced in a study of CD8 T cells in Susac syndrome. Random hexamers were used to reverse transcribe the RNA input (about 0.45 to 1 ug). TCRdb analysed the immunoSEQ multiplex PCR reads with MiXCR anew, one entry per CDR3 protein. The data show 150,000 to 200,000 distinct CDR3 sequences, roughly 92% seen once. Sample: CD4+ T cells from PBMCs. These receptors all come from a human donor in good health.

This rearrangement joins TRBV28 to TRBJ1-5; D ambiguous. Germline V gives CDR1 MDHEN, CDR2 SYDVKM. Trimming left V 5 bases short and J 2 bases short, with 16 bases between. CDR3 length: 16 residues. The CDR3 bases are TGTGCCAGCAGTCCCCCGTGGGTGAGTGGCAATCAGCCCCAGCATTTT. Protein sequence: CASSPPWVSGNQPQHF.

This sequence joins TRBV7-8 and TRBJ1-6; maybe TRBD1 (5 bases). The CDR3 contains 14 residues. Trimming stripped 6 bases from V and 7 bases from J, with 13 bases between. Germline-derived CDR1 and CDR2 are SGHVS and FQNEAQ. The CDR3 bases are TGTGCCAGCAGACTAGGGACGGCCAATTCACCCCTCCACTTT. It is translated as CASRLGTANSPLHF.

The chain recombines TRBV9 with TRBJ2-5, with 7 bases fitting TRBD1. This CDR3 spans 14 amino acids. In germline, CDR1 is SGDLS, CDR2 YYNGEE. Trimming removed 2 bases from V and 1 base from J; junction bases left unmatched: 2. In nucleotides, the CDR3 is TGTGCCAGCAGCGTCGGGACAGTCCAAGAGACCCAGTACTTC. It yields the protein CASSVGTVQETQYF.

The chain has TRBV6-1 and TRBJ1-3; D gene unclear. Germline V gene sequence: CDR1 MNHNS, CDR2 SASEGT. This CDR3 is built from 16 residues. V was cut by 8 bases and J by 0 bases, with 17 bases left in between. CDR3 sequence reads: CASLLLGPDSGNTIYF. The CDR3, as DNA: TGTGCCAGCCTCCTCCTCGGGCCCGACTCTGGAAACACCATATATTTT.

V is TRBV9 and J is TRBJ2-2, with unresolved D. The germline gives CDR1 SGDLS, CDR2 YYNGEE. This CDR3 is built from 15 residues. Trimming removed 0 bases at V and 0 bases at J, with 6 bases between. The CDR3 here is CASSVEDSNTGELFF. DNA for the CDR3: TGTGCCAGCAGCGTAGAAGATTCGAACACCGGGGAGCTGTTTTTT.

This sequence joins TRBV28 and TRBJ2-7, with 10 bases matching TRBD1. The V segment lost 6 bases and the J segment 0 bases; nucleotides outside the gene matches: 5. From germline, CDR1 is MDHEN and CDR2 SYDVKM. The CDR3 has 15 amino acids. CDR3 nucleotides: TGTGCCAGCAGGAGGGACAGGGGTAACTCCTACGAGCAGTACGTC. Protein sequence: CASRRDRGNSYEQYV.

The chain has TRBV3-1 and TRBJ2-5, with 12 bases aligning to TRBD2. V was clipped by 3 bases and J by 0 bases; unmatched bases: 5. The CDR3 is 17 amino acids. CDR1 and CDR2 (germline): LGHDT, YNNKEL (reference sequence). The CDR3 sequence is CASSQGGLAGYQETQYF. The CDR3 region has the DNA TGTGCCAGCAGCCAGGGTGGACTAGCGGGGTACCAAGAGACCCAGTACTTC.

The chain joins TRBV12-3 or TRBV12-4 to TRBJ2-7; no clear D gene. CDR3 length equals 12 residues. The V and J ends lost 4 bases and 7 bases respectively, with 11 bases between them. The CDR3 protein is CASSSLDPEQYV. The CDR3 coding sequence is TGTGCCAGCAGTTCCCTCGACCCGGAGCAGTACGTC.

The CDR3 here is CSARSRGGYEQYV. The CDR3 DNA follows: TGCAGTGCTAGATCACGGGGGGGGTACGAGCAGTACGTC. This chain uses TRBV20-1 with TRBJ2-7, with 8 bases matching TRBD2. With V trimmed by 2 bases and J by 4 bases, 4 bases remained unmatched. The CDR3 is 13 amino acids. Germline V CDR1 and CDR2: DFQATT, SNEGSKA (reference sequence).

This chain links TRBV6-1 with TRBJ1-1; D is unclear. Germline CDR1 reads MNHNS; CDR2 reads SASEGT. The CDR3 runs to 14 residues. Trimming shortened V by 5 bases and J by 1 base, and 11 bases separated the two germline ends. The chain's CDR3 is CASSQQQRNTEAFF. Here the CDR3 DNA reads TGTGCCAGCAGTCAGCAGCAGAGGAACACTGAAGCTTTCTTT.

V gene TRBV5-1 combines with J gene TRBJ2-4; maybe TRBD2 (7 bases). This CDR3 is built from 15 residues. The germline V gene encodes CDR1 SGHRS and CDR2 YFSETQ. V lost 4 bases and J lost 6, with 17 bases in between. CDR3 DNA: TGCGCCAGCAGCCCCACCCCGGGGGGCACAAACATTCAGTACTTC. This translates into CASSPTPGGTNIQYF.

In its sample, this clonotype was seen once. The CDR3 region has the DNA TGTGCCACCAGCAGTGGACAGGGCGGGCGCACTGAAGCTTTCTTT. Protein product: CATSSGQGGRTEAFF. The gene calls are TRBV15 and TRBJ1-1, with TRBD1 matching over 8 bases. The CDR3 runs to 15 residues. CDR1 LNHNV and CDR2 YYDKDF come from the germline V gene (reference sequence). V trimming: 3 bases; J trimming: 4 bases; junction bases outside the gene matches: 7.

The chain is built from TRBV15 and TRBJ2-1, with no clear D. CDR1 LNHNV and CDR2 YYDKDF come from the germline V gene (reference sequence). This CDR3 is built from 16 residues. Trimming cost V 0 bases and J 0 bases, with 9 bases left between them. This CDR3 is CATSREGRSSYNEQFF. The CDR3 DNA reads as TGTGCCACCAGCAGAGAGGGCCGGAGCTCCTACAATGAGCAGTTCTTC.

The V call is TRBV30, the J call TRBJ1-1; 8 bases map to TRBD1. After removal of 5 bases from V and 11 bases from J, the junction contained 10 bases not matched to a gene. The germline CDR1 and CDR2 sequences are GTSNPN and SVGIG (reference sequence). The CDR3 spans 12 residues. CDR3 in amino acids: CAWFDRQGSAFF. CDR3 DNA: TGTGCCTGGTTCGACAGACAGGGGTCGGCTTTCTTT.

The genes are TRBV18 and TRBJ1-5, with a weak D call TRBD1 (5 bases). The CDR3 is made up of 13 amino acids. With 4 bases removed from V and 5 bases from J, the gap between germline ends came to 9 bases. Germline CDR1 KGHSH, CDR2 LQKENI. This CDR3 is CASSRLGDQPQHF. The CDR3, as DNA: TGTGCCAGCTCACGGCTAGGGGATCAGCCCCAGCATTTT.

The chain links TRBV7-3 to TRBJ1-1; no firm D call. CDR1 and CDR2 from the germline V gene are SGHTA and FQGTGA. The CDR3 totals 14 residues. Trimming left V 6 bases short and J 6 bases short, with 17 bases between. This chain's CDR3 is CASSPGQGNPEAFF. CDR3 DNA: TGTGCCAGCAGTCCGGGTCAAGGAAACCCTGAAGCTTTCTTT.

This chain links TRBV4-2 with TRBJ2-5; D uncertain. The CDR3 is made up of 14 amino acids. Germline-derived CDR1 and CDR2 are LGHNA and YNFKEQ. The V end was cut by 4 bases, the J end by 2 bases, with 11 bases between. The CDR3 reads CASSLNQRQETQYF. In nucleotides, the CDR3 is TGTGCCAGCAGCCTAAACCAGCGACAAGAGACCCAGTACTTC.

Comment on this clonotype: Relative to the germline gene, one junction end is altered; a read error may explain this. The CDR3 bases are TGTGCTAGCAGCTTAACAGAAATGAATGAGCAGTTCTTC. As protein: CASSLTEMNEQFF. The rearrangement uses TRBV7-7 and TRBJ2-1, with D uncertain. CDR3 length equals 13 residues. Germline V gene sequence: CDR1 SSHAT, CDR2 FNYEAQ (reference sequence).

The chain recombines TRBV29-1 with TRBJ1-2; 11 bases match TRBD1. Germline CDR1 and CDR2: SQVTM and ANQGSEA. The CDR3 has 13 residues. Trimming at V came to 7 bases and at J to 4 bases, leaving 5 bases not matched to a gene. CDR3 amino acids: CSARDRGAYGYTF. The CDR3 coding sequence is TGCAGCGCCCGGGACAGGGGGGCCTATGGCTACACCTTC.

The rearrangement uses TRBV29-1 and TRBJ1-1; 7 bases match TRBD1. V dropped 4 bases and J dropped 1; count of bases not matched to a gene: 3. CDR1 and CDR2 from the germline V gene are SQVTM and ANQGSEA. This CDR3 spans 13 amino acids. The CDR3 here is CSVGNRGNTEAFF. DNA for the CDR3: TGCAGCGTTGGAAACAGGGGGAACACTGAAGCTTTCTTT. Based on the CDR3 plus reference TRBV29-1 and TRBJ1-1, the full variable domain is SAVISQKPSRDICQRGTSLTIQCQVDSQVTMMFWYRQQPGQSLTLIATANQGSEATYESGFVIDKFPISRPNLTFSTLTVSNMSPEDSSIYLCSVGNRGNTEAFFGQGTRLTVV.

This clonotype came up once. V gene TRBV18 combines with J gene TRBJ2-3; perhaps D is TRBD1 or TRBD2 (5 bases each). The V gene lost 1 base and the J gene lost 5 bases, with 10 bases spanning the gap. CDR1 is KGHSH, CDR2 LQKENI, per germline. CDR3 length: 14 amino acids. The CDR3 DNA is TGTGCCAGCTCACCACTACCGGGGCGAGATACGCAGTATTTT. Encoded protein: CASSPLPGRDTQYF.

This clonotype was observed once. The CDR3 is CAYEQGGTEAFF. The CDR3 coding sequence is TGTGCCTACGAACAGGGTGGCACTGAAGCTTTCTTT. The chain joins TRBV30 to TRBJ1-1, with TRBD1 as a possible D gene (6 bases). Trimming removed 7 bases from V and 4 bases from J, with 13 bases in between. This CDR3 is built from 12 residues. The V gene's germline CDR1 is GTSNPN and CDR2 SVGIG (reference sequence).

The chain links TRBV19 to TRBJ2-5, with 10 bases fitting TRBD1. The CDR3 length is 17 residues. After removal of 6 bases from V and 3 bases from J, the junction contained 13 bases not matched to a gene. CDR1 and CDR2 (germline): LNHDA, SQIVND (reference sequence). The CDR3 region is CASRPRGTGALEETQYF. The CDR3 DNA reads as TGTGCCAGTAGACCGCGGGGGACAGGGGCCCTGGAAGAGACCCAGTACTTC.

V is TRBV11-2 and J is TRBJ1-4; D ambiguous. CDR1 and CDR2 from the germline V gene are SGHAT and FQNNGV. Trimming took 3 bases from V and 4 from J, leaving 18 bases between them. The CDR3 extends over 17 amino acids. The CDR3 spells CASSFSVGRPLNEKLFF. The CDR3 DNA is TGTGCCAGCAGCTTCTCCGTTGGGAGGCCACTTAATGAAAAACTGTTTTTT. The variable domain in full, with the rest retrieved from reference TRBV11-2 and TRBJ1-4, is EAGVAQSPRYKIIEKRQSVAFWCNPISGHATLYWYQQILGQGPKLLIQFQNNGVVDDSQLPKDRFSAERLKGVDSTLKIQPAKLEDSAVYLCASSFSVGRPLNEKLFFGSGTQLSVL.

This chain uses TRBV20-1 with TRBJ1-1; D remains ambiguous. V lost 0 bases and J 0 bases, leaving 5 bases between the germline ends. The CDR3 is 13 residues long. Germline V gives CDR1 DFQATT, CDR2 SNEGSKA (reference sequence). As DNA, the CDR3 is TGCAGTGCTAGAGACAGCATGAACACTGAAGCTTTCTTT. It translates to CSARDSMNTEAFF.

This clonotype was counted a single time. This chain links TRBV28 with TRBJ1-6; 7 bases are a match to TRBD1. This CDR3 has 15 amino acids. Germline V gene lookup returns CDR1 MDHEN and CDR2 SYDVKM. Trimming cost V 6 bases and J 7 bases; bases outside gene matches: 9. The CDR3 DNA reads as TGTGCCAGCAGCCTTCTGGGACAGCCAAATTCACCCCTCCACTTT. Its protein is CASSLLGQPNSPLHF.

The chain links TRBV6-2 or TRBV6-3 to TRBJ1-6, with D possibly being TRBD1 (6 bases). The CDR3 is 16 amino acids. Germline V gene data show CDR1 as MNHEY and CDR2 as SVGEGT. Trimming stripped 6 bases from V and 4 bases from J, with 16 bases between. The CDR3 here is CASRSHGQGYNSPLHF. For the CDR3, the DNA is TGTGCCAGCAGATCCCACGGTCAGGGGTATAATTCACCCCTCCACTTT.

The J gene is TRBJ2-3, the V gene TRBV11-2, with TRBD2 as a possible D gene (5 bases). CDR3 size: 13 residues. The germline V and J ends were trimmed by 5 bases and 1 base, with 7 bases remaining between them. Germline values: CDR1 SGHAT, CDR2 FQNNGV. CDR3 DNA: TGTGCCAGCAGCCGGAGGCGCACAGATACGCAGTATTTT. Translating it yields CASSRRRTDTQYF. The full variable domain, rest sourced from reference TRBV11-2 and TRBJ2-3, is EAGVAQSPRYKIIEKRQSVAFWCNPISGHATLYWYQQILGQGPKLLIQFQNNGVVDDSQLPKDRFSAERLKGVDSTLKIQPAKLEDSAVYLCASSRRRTDTQYFGPGTRLTVL.

The rearrangement uses TRBV5-6 and TRBJ1-2; D remains ambiguous. The CDR3 runs to 14 residues. Trimming stripped 0 bases from V and 4 bases from J, with 10 bases between. Germline V gene sequence: CDR1 SGHDT, CDR2 YYEEEE. The CDR3 bases are TGTGCCAGCAGCTTGGTTCCGGGCGGCTATGGCTACACCTTC. Amino acids: CASSLVPGGYGYTF.

This rearrangement joins TRBV18 to TRBJ1-6, with a tentative D call TRBD1 (5 bases). This CDR3 spans 17 amino acids. The V end lost 5 bases, the J end lost 0 bases, and 14 bases lay between the germline ends. Germline values: CDR1 KGHSH, CDR2 LQKENI. The CDR3 protein is CASSIDRRSSYNSPLHF. The CDR3 DNA follows: TGTGCCAGCTCAATTGACAGAAGGAGCTCCTATAATTCACCCCTCCACTTT.

This clonotype was detected once. V and J are TRBV7-2 and TRBJ1-2, with a weak D call TRBD1 (6 bases). V lost 2 bases and J 5 bases, leaving 12 bases between the germline ends. This CDR3 contains 14 residues. Germline loops: CDR1 SGHTA, CDR2 FQGNSA. CDR3 DNA: TGTGCCAGCAGCTTAAGCCCCACAGGGTATGGCTACACCTTC. Its protein is CASSLSPTGYGYTF.

This clonotype was seen only once. This sequence joins TRBV23-1 and TRBJ1-3, with D uncertain. TRBV23-1 is labeled an ORF, and its function is uncertain. The V end lost 11 bases, the J end lost 1 base, and 15 bases lay between the germline ends. The CDR3 length is 14 residues. Here the CDR3 reads CADFYWASGNTIYF. The CDR3 coding sequence is TGCGCCGACTTCTATTGGGCGTCTGGAAACACCATATATTTT.